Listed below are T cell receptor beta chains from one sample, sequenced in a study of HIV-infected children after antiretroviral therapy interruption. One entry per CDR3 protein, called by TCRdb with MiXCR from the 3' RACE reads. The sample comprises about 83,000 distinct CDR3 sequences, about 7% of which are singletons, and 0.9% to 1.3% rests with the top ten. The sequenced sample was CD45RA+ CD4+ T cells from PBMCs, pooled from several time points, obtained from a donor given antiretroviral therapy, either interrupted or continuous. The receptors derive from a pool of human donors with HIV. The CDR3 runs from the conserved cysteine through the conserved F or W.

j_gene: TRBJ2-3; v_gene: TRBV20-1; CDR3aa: CSLTVNTDTQYF
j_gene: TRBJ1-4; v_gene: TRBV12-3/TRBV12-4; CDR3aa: CASSSGRGGATNEKLFF
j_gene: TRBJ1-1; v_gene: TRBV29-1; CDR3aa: CSVEVSENTEAFF
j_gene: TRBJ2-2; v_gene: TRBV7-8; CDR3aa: CASSLSVFAGELFF
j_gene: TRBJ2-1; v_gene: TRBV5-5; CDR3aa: CASSLAGSSYNEQFF
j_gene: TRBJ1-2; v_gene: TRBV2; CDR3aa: CASRPEGGVGYTF
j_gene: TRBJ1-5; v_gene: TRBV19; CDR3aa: CASSISTGMDQPQHF
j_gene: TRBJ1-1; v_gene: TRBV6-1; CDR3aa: CASGIEYNTEAFF
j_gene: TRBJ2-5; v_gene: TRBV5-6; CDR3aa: CASSLGGYQETQYF
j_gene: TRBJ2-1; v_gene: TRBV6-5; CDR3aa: CASSYRGRGSYNEQFF
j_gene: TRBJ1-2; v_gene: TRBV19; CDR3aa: CASRLNPGRDGYTF
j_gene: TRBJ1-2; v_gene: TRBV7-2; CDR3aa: CASSLDFGGENGYTF
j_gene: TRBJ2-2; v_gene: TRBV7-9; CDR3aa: CASSLLTVNTGELFF
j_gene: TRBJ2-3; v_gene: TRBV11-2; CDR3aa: CASSLVRDSRTDTQYF
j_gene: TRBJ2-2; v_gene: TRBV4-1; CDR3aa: CASSQARRETGELFF
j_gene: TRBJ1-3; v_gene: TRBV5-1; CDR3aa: CASSFNEGGNTIYF
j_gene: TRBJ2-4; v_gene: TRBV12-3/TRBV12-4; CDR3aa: CASSPPSKGGNIQYF
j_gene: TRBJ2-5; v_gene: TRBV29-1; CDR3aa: CSVEFRGGGRGETQYF
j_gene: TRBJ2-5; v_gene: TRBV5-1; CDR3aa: CASSLPGNALKETQYF
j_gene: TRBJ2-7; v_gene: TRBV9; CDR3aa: CASSARTDYRNEQYF
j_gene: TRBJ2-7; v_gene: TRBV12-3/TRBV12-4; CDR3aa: CASSLRGGAYEQYF
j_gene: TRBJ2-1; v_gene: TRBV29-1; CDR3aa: CSVFPRDRVINEQFF
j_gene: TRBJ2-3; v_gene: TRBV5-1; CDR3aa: CASSLAGRAVDTQYF
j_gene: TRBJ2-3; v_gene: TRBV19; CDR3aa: CASTQAGTDTQYF
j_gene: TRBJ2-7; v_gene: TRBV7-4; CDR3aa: CASSLGPGQGPYEQYF
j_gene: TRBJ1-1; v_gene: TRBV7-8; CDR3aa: CASRDTALRGLNTEAFF
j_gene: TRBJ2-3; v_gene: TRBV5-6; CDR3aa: CASSLSSGGFTDTQYF
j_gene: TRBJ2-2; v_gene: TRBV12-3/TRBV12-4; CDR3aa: CASTVPGQGSGELFF
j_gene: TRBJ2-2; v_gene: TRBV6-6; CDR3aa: CASSYSRGRNTGELFF
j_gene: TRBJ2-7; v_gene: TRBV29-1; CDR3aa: CSVWGGREQYF
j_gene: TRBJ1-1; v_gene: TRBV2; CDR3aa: CASSVTWNTEAFF
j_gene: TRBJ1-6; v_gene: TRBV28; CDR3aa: CASTNSYNSPLHF
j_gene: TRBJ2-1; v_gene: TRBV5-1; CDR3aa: CASRWYYNEQFF
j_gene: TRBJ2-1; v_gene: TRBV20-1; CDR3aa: CSAVAAHGQFF
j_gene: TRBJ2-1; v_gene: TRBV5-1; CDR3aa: CASSLAVYNEQFF
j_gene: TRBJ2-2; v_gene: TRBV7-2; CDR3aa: CASSLASGTGELFF
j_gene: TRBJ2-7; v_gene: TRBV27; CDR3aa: CASSFFPNAVEQYF
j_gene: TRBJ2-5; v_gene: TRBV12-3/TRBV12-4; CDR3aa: CASSNRGLAGGHETQYF
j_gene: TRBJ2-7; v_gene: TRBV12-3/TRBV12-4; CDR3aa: CASSPGSRQGSYEQYF
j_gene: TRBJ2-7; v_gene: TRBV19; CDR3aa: CASSPGLAAYEQYF
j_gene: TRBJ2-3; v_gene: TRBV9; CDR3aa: CASSVLASLTGTDTQYF
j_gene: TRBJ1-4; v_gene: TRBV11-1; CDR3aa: CASSFKTGTDATNEKLFF
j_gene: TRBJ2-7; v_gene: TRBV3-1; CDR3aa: CASSQVRAGSYEQYF
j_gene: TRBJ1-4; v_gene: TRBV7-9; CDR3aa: CASSSTLTNEKLFF
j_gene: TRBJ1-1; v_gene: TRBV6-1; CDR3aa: CASSLDRGPEAFF
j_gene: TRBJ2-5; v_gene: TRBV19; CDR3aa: CASSIAGGQDTQYF
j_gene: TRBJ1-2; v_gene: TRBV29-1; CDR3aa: CSVGGHGYTF
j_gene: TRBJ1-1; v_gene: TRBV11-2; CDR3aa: CASSLVQGYAEAFF
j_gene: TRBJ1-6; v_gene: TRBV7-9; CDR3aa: CASKDGYNSPLHF
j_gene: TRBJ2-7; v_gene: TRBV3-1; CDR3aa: CASSQGLAISYEQYF
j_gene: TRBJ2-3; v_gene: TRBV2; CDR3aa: CASRGSSIIDADTQYF
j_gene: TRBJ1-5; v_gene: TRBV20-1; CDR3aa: CSGVQGDGQPQHF
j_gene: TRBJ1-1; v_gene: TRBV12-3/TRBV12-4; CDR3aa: CASSLGHSNTEAFF
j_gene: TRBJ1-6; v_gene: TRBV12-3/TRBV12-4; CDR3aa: CASSRTGGVNSPLHF